Below are 25 T cell receptor beta chains sequenced from a single sample in a study of Ad26.COV2.S vaccination and SARS-CoV-2 variants. Here immunoSEQ multiplex PCR was the method, and the copy in TCRdb shows in-frame clones only, minus some. The sample holds under 600,000 clones, 70% to 90% seen once. Treatment of the sample: some 19 received Ad26.COV2.S at low or high dose, single or two shots; 5 received placebo; per-sample allocation not given. At day 63 after the first vaccine or placebo injection, samples were drawn. This specimen consisted of peripheral blood, obtained in a trial of Ad26.COV2.S vaccine versus placebo. These receptors were collected from a person between 18 and 65 years old who received the Ad26.COV2.S COVID-19 vaccine or a placebo.

The chain carries TRBV7-3 and TRBJ2-1, with D perhaps matching TRBD1 (6 bases). The CDR3 loop spans 14 amino acids. Germline V gene lookup returns CDR1 SGHTA and CDR2 FQGTGA. V dropped 4 bases and J dropped 4 bases, with 11 bases sitting between them. The CDR3 region has the DNA TGTGCCAGCAGCTCGACCGACAGGTACAATGAGCAGTTCTTC. Translating gives CASSSTDRYNEQFF.

This clone showed up just a few times. The rearrangement links TRBV24-1 to TRBJ1-2; tentative D call: TRBD1 (6 bases). The germline V and J ends were trimmed by 1 base and 11 bases, with 10 bases remaining between them. CDR1 and CDR2 (germline): KGHDR, SFDVKD. This CDR3 comprises 12 residues. This chain's CDR3 is CATSDFKGVYTF. The CDR3 coding sequence is TGTGCCACCAGTGATTTTAAGGGGGTATACACCTTC.

CDR3 sequence reads: CASSPSGSYEQYF. The CDR3 nucleotides are TGTGCCAGCAGTCCTAGCGGATCCTACGAGCAGTACTTC. The chain combines TRBV25-1 with TRBJ2-7; 7 bases agree with TRBD2. The CDR3 length is 13 residues. The V gene's germline CDR1 is MGHDK and CDR2 SYGVNS. Losses at the gene ends were 5 bases for V and 1 base for J; bases not matched to a gene: 2.

This clone was found once. The V and J genes are TRBV5-8 and TRBJ1-5; 8 bases align to TRBD1. The length of the CDR3 is 16 residues. After removal of 4 bases from V and 2 bases from J, the junction contained 8 bases not matched to a gene. The V gene's germline CDR1 is SGHTS and CDR2 YDEGEE. The CDR3 DNA follows: TGTGCCAGCAGCGGGGGACAGGTTTTGGGCAATCAGCCCCAGCATTTT. Translated: CASSGGQVLGNQPQHF.

The CDR3 nucleotides read TGTGCCAGCAGCCCCTTTAACACAGATACGCAGTATTTT. Translation: CASSPFNTDTQYF. The chain links TRBV7-9 to TRBJ2-3; D remains ambiguous. The CDR3 has 13 amino acids. Germline loops: CDR1 SEHNR, CDR2 FQNEAQ (reference sequence). With 5 bases removed from V and 2 bases from J, the gap between germline ends came to 8 bases.

This chain links TRBV9 with TRBJ1-5; D not certain. This CDR3 is built from 15 residues. Germline V gene lookup returns CDR1 SGDLS and CDR2 YYNGEE. V dropped 1 base and J dropped 3 bases, with 11 bases sitting between them. CDR3 nucleotide sequence: TGTGCCAGCAGCGTAAGCTGGGGTATCAATCAGCCCCAGCATTTT. Amino acids: CASSVSWGINQPQHF.

The V gene is TRBV7-2, the J gene TRBJ2-3; D remains unclear. Germline CDR1 reads SGHTA; CDR2 reads FQGNSA. The CDR3 runs 13 residues. V was shortened by 4 bases and J by 4 bases, with 9 bases between the two germline ends. The CDR3 region has the DNA TGTGCCAGCAGCTCGGAGTCCCCAGATACGCAGTATTTT. Translating it yields CASSSESPDTQYF.

The V call is TRBV10-3, the J call TRBJ1-6, with D possibly matching TRBD1 (5 bases). Germline loops: CDR1 ENHRY, CDR2 SYGVKD. Trimming took off 4 bases at V and 7 bases at J, with 14 bases between the two ends. The CDR3 is made up of 15 amino acids. CDR3 residues: CAISGETVQNSPLHF. The CDR3 region has the DNA TGTGCCATCAGTGGGGAGACAGTACAAAATTCACCCCTCCACTTT.

The V call is TRBV6-6, the J call TRBJ1-5; D perhaps matches TRBD1 (6 bases). Trimming shortened V by 6 bases and J by 5 bases, and 14 bases separated the two germline ends. Germline assignment: CDR1 MNHNY and CDR2 SVGAGI (reference sequence). This CDR3 region has 14 residues. CDR3 bases: TGTGCCAGCAGGGCGCACAGGGATGATCAGCCCCAGCATTTT. It yields the protein CASRAHRDDQPQHF.

This rearrangement joins TRBV28 to TRBJ2-7, with TRBD1 matching 8 bases. The CDR3 runs 15 residues. Looked up from germline, CDR1 is MDHEN and CDR2 is SYDVKM. V was clipped by 5 bases and J by 4 bases; unmatched bases: 10. CDR3 region: CASSPRDRHSYEQYF. CDR3 sequence (DNA): TGTGCCAGCAGTCCCCGGGACAGGCACTCATACGAGCAGTACTTC.

This chain connects TRBV7-9 to TRBJ2-4; TRBD2 aligns across 7 bases. Germline lookup yields CDR1 SEHNR and CDR2 FQNEAQ (reference sequence). The CDR3 is 16 amino acids. V shed 5 bases, J shed 0 bases, and the junction held 7 bases outside the gene matches. CDR3 sequence reads: CASSRTSELAKNIQYF. In DNA form, the CDR3 reads TGTGCCAGCAGCAGAACTAGCGAGCTAGCCAAAAACATTCAGTACTTC.

The gene calls are TRBV2 and TRBJ2-1; 7 nucleotides line up with TRBD1. This CDR3 has 14 residues. Per germline, CDR1 SNHLY and CDR2 FYNNEI. J was trimmed by 7 bases and V by 5 bases; bases with no gene match: 8. CDR3 amino acids: CASSYPTGSNEQFF. The CDR3 bases are TGTGCCAGCAGTTACCCGACAGGGTCTAATGAGCAGTTCTTC.

This chain links TRBV6-2 or TRBV6-3 with TRBJ1-2; D call uncertain. In germline, CDR1 is MNHEY, CDR2 SVGEGT. V lost 4 bases to trimming and J lost 8 bases, with 17 bases between them. This CDR3 is built from 14 residues. The CDR3 DNA is TGTGCCAGCAGTTTACGGGGAGAACTACGGGGCTACACCTTC. Translating it yields CASSLRGELRGYTF.

The CDR3 spells CASSHETGTRETQYF. In DNA form, the CDR3 reads TGCGCCAGCAGCCATGAAACCGGGACTCGAGAGACCCAGTACTTC. This chain links TRBV4-3 with TRBJ2-5; possible D gene TRBD2, 6 bases. The V gene lost 3 bases and the J gene lost 4 bases, with 15 bases spanning the gap. CDR3 size: 15 residues. Germline assignment: CDR1 LGHNA and CDR2 YSLEER.

The CDR3 DNA follows: TGTGCCAGCAGTGAAGCGGACAGATACGAGCAGTACTTC. This sequence encodes CASSEADRYEQYF. The gene calls are TRBV6-1 and TRBJ2-7; a weak D match, TRBD1 (6 bases). Germline values: CDR1 MNHNS, CDR2 SASEGT. The CDR3 is made up of 13 amino acids. V was shortened by 0 bases and J by 4 bases, with 7 bases between the two germline ends.

V is TRBV5-1 and J is TRBJ1-2; 8 bases are a match to TRBD1. Germline trimming cut 4 bases from V and 5 bases from J; bases unmatched to any gene: 4. This CDR3 spans 13 amino acids. CDR1 and CDR2 from the germline V gene are SGHRS and YFSETQ. The CDR3 bases are TGCGCCAGCAGCCCGGACAGGGTTTATGGCTACACCTTC. Translated, it gives CASSPDRVYGYTF.

The chain carries TRBV9 and TRBJ1-5; no definite D call. V shed 3 bases and J shed 6 bases, with 19 bases lying between them. CDR1 is SGDLS, CDR2 YYNGEE, per germline. The CDR3 is made up of 16 amino acids. This CDR3 is CASSGSERRVSQPQHF. CDR3 coding DNA: TGTGCCAGCAGCGGAAGTGAAAGGAGGGTAAGTCAGCCCCAGCATTTT.

The genes are TRBV28 and TRBJ1-1; D unresolved. The CDR3 has 16 residues. The germline V gene encodes CDR1 MDHEN and CDR2 SYDVKM. Trimming pared 2 bases from V and 5 bases from J, leaving 18 bases between. CDR3 nucleotides: TGTGCCAGCAGTTTACCCCCGTGGAGAGGAAGAACTGAAGCTTTCTTT. The encoded protein is CASSLPPWRGRTEAFF. The variable domain in full, completed from reference TRBV28 and TRBJ1-1, reads DVKVTQSSRYLVKRTGEKVFLECVQDMDHENMFWYRQDPGLGLRLIYFSYDVKMKEKGDIPEGYSVSREKKERFSLILESASTNQTSMYLCASSLPPWRGRTEAFFGQGTRLTVV.

The chain recombines TRBV5-1 with TRBJ2-5; a possible D gene is TRBD2 (5 bases). The CDR3 has 16 amino acids. V lost 4 bases and J lost 1, with 17 bases in between. CDR1 SGHRS and CDR2 YFSETQ come from the germline V gene. The DNA for the CDR3 is TGCGCCAGCAGCATGGAATGGACTTTTACCCAAGAGACCCAGTACTTC. Protein: CASSMEWTFTQETQYF.

The chain links TRBV19 to TRBJ2-7; TRBD1 is a possible D gene (5 bases). The V gene's germline CDR1 is LNHDA and CDR2 SQIVND (reference sequence). Trimming left V 3 bases short and J 7 bases short, with 22 bases between. The CDR3 runs 16 residues. The CDR3 nucleotides are TGTGCCAGTAGTATTAGAGGTCGCAGGGTCCTTGGAGAGCAGTACTTC. Translated, it gives CASSIRGRRVLGEQYF.

The chain recombines TRBV6-2 or TRBV6-3 with TRBJ1-1; weak D call: TRBD1 (6 bases). V gave up 2 bases and J gave up 0 bases, with 13 bases separating them. The germline V gene encodes CDR1 MNHEY and CDR2 SVGEGT. The CDR3 contains 16 residues. CDR3 coding DNA: TGTGCCAGCAGTTACCGCGGGGGCACCATGAACACTGAAGCTTTCTTT. Protein sequence: CASSYRGGTMNTEAFF.

This clone was picked up a small number of times. The genes are TRBV14 and TRBJ2-7, with D possibly matching TRBD1 (5 bases). V was pared by 1 base and J by 2 bases, with 9 bases between. Germline V gives CDR1 SGHDN, CDR2 FVKESK. This CDR3 contains 14 residues. Written as DNA, the CDR3 is TGTGCCAGCAGCCAAGTTTCAGGGCCCTACGAGCAGTACTTC. Translating gives CASSQVSGPYEQYF. The full variable domain, its missing parts supplied by reference TRBV14 and TRBJ2-7, is EAGVTQFPSHSVIEKGQTVTLRCDPISGHDNLYWYRRVMGKEIKFLLHFVKESKQDESGMPNNRFLAERTGGTYSTLKVQPAELEDSGVYFCASSQVSGPYEQYFGPGTRLTVT.

As for this clone: A much bigger clone sits one base away, suggesting this may be a read error. Other DNA sequences of this sample code for an identical CDR3. The rearrangement joins TRBV4-3 to TRBJ2-7; 11 bases fit TRBD2. There are 15 residues in the CDR3. The germline V gene has CDR1 LGHNA and CDR2 YSLEER. Here the CDR3 DNA reads TGCGCCAGCAGCAAGGGACTAGCGGAGTCCTACGAGCAGTATTTC. This gives the protein CASSKGLAESYEQYF.

The sample holds a few counts of this clone. The chain uses TRBV6-1 and TRBJ1-2; 7 nucleotides match TRBD1. The CDR3 has 16 residues. J was trimmed by 2 bases and V by 3 bases; bases with no gene match: 9. Germline V gives CDR1 MNHNS, CDR2 SASEGT. CDR3 DNA sequence: TGTGCCAGCAGTGAGCCGACAGGGCGACAAAACTATGGCTACACCTTC. Translating it yields CASSEPTGRQNYGYTF.

The chain has TRBV3-1 (or the pseudogene TRBV3-2) and TRBJ2-6; the D is unclear. Trimming cost V 7 bases and J 0 bases, with 7 bases left between them. The CDR3 is made up of 14 amino acids. Germline V lookup: CDR1 LGHDT, CDR2 YNNKEL (reference sequence). This CDR3 is CASTAASGANVLTF. CDR3 in DNA: TGTGCCAGCACGGCGGCCTCTGGGGCCAACGTCCTGACTTTC.